This T cell receptor beta chain came from a study of CD8 T cells in Susac syndrome. Random hexamers were used to reverse transcribe roughly 0.45 to 1 ug of RNA. Amplification of TCR beta CDR3 by immunoSEQ multiplex PCR spanned 54 Vbeta and 13 Jbeta. In TCRdb, the immunoSEQ multiplex PCR reads were re-called with MiXCR into one record per CDR3 protein. The data contain 51,000 or so distinct CDR3 sequences, approximately 93% of them singletons. CD8+ and CD4+ T cells from blood underwent TCR beta sequencing. The CDR3 has 14 residues. V was clipped by 4 bases and J by 3 bases; unmatched bases: 5. Germline CDR1 reads SGHDT; CDR2 reads YYEEEE.

The J gene is TRBJ1-2, the V gene TRBV5-6; 8 bases line up with TRBD1. The receptor comes from a human donor in good health. Sequenced sample: CD8+ T cells from PBMCs. The CDR3, as DNA: TGTGCCAGCAGCCCGTCGGACAGGGACTATGGCTACACCTTC. This gives the protein CASSPSDRDYGYTF.